This TCR beta chain was observed in a study of T cell therapy after organ transplantation. Findings and limits, study-wide: Low CD8+ T cell yield possibly reduced coverage, hiding nonresponder expansions.

The assay was immunoSEQ multiplex PCR, and TCRdb's table has in-frame clones only and misses some. This table has 20,000 to 25,000 clones, 84% appearing once. CDR3 length: 14 amino acids. Looked up from germline, CDR1 is SNHLY and CDR2 is FYNNEI. Trimming stripped 3 bases from V and 4 bases from J, with 12 bases between. As to this clone: Its antigen is undetermined.

Time point here: 20-29 weeks after completion of therapy. The specimen comprised CD8+ T cells from blood, sampled after autologous CMV-specific T cell therapy. This clonotype was sampled from a human patient who had received a solid organ transplant and had CMV disease. Some T cells may have come from the graft donor. This sequence joins TRBV2 and TRBJ2-5; no clear D. The CDR3 bases are TGTGCCAGCAGTGATTACGCCGCAGCAGAGACCCAGTACTTC. Protein product: CASSDYAAAETQYF.